This entry describes one T cell receptor (beta chain). The method was immunoSEQ multiplex PCR; TCRdb's version includes in-frame clones alone and lacks a portion of them. This table holds 240,000 or so clones, about 84% found once. This entry comes from a study of blood T cell repertoires in COVID-19. This CDR3 region has 13 residues. V was shortened by 4 bases and J by 4 bases, with 11 bases between the two germline ends. In germline, CDR1 is SGHRS, CDR2 YFSETQ. Across about two dozen US areas, participants ranged in age from 18 to 89 years. Self-reported history from a screening survey and questionnaire set each donor's cohort.

The chain recombines TRBV5-1 with TRBJ1-1; D might be TRBD1 (5 bases). Material: PBMCs or T cells enriched from blood (not recorded which). The clonotype was recovered from a woman aged 45 to 65 who had recovered from COVID-19. The CDR3 DNA reads as TGCGCCAGCAGCACTGATGGGGCCACTGAAGCTTTCTTT. Protein: CASSTDGATEAFF.